A single sample is the source of the 10 T cell receptor beta chains below, sequenced in a study of blood T cell repertoires in COVID-19. Profiled with immunoSEQ multiplex PCR; TCRdb holds only in-frame clones, not every one. The repertoire holds hundreds of thousands of clones, with around 79% as singletons. The material sequenced was peripheral blood. The receptors derive from a woman aged 80 or over with acute or convalescent COVID-19.

This rearrangement joins TRBV2 to TRBJ1-5; 9 positions match TRBD1. This CDR3 has 16 residues. With V trimmed by 6 bases and J by 0 bases, 6 bases remained unmatched. Germline V gene sequence: CDR1 SNHLY, CDR2 FYNNEI. The CDR3 coding sequence is TGTGCCAGCAGGAGGACAGGGGACCTTAGCAATCAGCCCCAGCATTTT. Translated, it gives CASRRTGDLSNQPQHF. Looking up the rest from reference TRBV2 and TRBJ1-5 gives the full variable domain: EPEVTQTPSHQVTQMGQEVILRCVPISNHLYFYWYRQILGQKVEFLVSFYNNEISEKSEIFDDQFSVERPDGSNFTLKIRSTKLEDSAMYFCASRRTGDLSNQPQHFGDGTRLSIL.

CDR3 nucleotides: TGTGCCAGTAGTCGCTTGGCGGGAGTAGAGGTCCCGAACAATGAGCAGTTCTTC. It yields the protein CASSRLAGVEVPNNEQFF. The chain carries TRBV19 and TRBJ2-1; 7 bases fit TRBD2. The CDR3 runs to 18 residues. CDR1 and CDR2 from the germline V gene are LNHDA and SQIVND (reference sequence). V was pared by 5 bases and J by 5 bases, with 18 bases of the junction left unmatched. The full variable domain, rest sourced from reference TRBV19 and TRBJ2-1, is DGGITQSPKYLFRKEGQNVTLSCEQNLNHDAMYWYRQDPGQGLRLIYYSQIVNDFQKGDIAEGYSVSREKKESFPLTVTSAQKNPTAFYLCASSRLAGVEVPNNEQFFGPGTRLTVL.

This clone was counted between two and nine times. CDR3 nucleotide sequence: TGTGCCAGCACTTCCACTAGCTTCGGGGAGCTGTTTTTT. Translated: CASTSTSFGELFF. This sequence joins TRBV2 and TRBJ2-2; tentatively, D is TRBD2 (6 bases). V lost 7 bases and J 7 bases, leaving 13 bases between the germline ends. In germline, CDR1 is SNHLY, CDR2 FYNNEI. This CDR3 has 13 amino acids.

The chain is built from TRBV5-6 and TRBJ1-5; D unresolved. This CDR3 has 16 residues. Germline assignment: CDR1 SGHDT and CDR2 YYEEEE. V dropped 2 bases and J dropped 3 bases, with 15 bases sitting between them. The CDR3: CASSFGGPSFNQPQHF. CDR3 sequence (DNA): TGTGCCAGCAGCTTTGGAGGCCCTTCCTTCAATCAGCCCCAGCATTTT.

The V gene is TRBV6-5, the J gene TRBJ1-6; the D gene is possibly TRBD1 (6 bases). The CDR3 is made up of 13 amino acids. Trimming removed 5 bases at V and 8 bases at J, with 10 bases between. From germline, CDR1 is MNHEY and CDR2 SVGAGI. For the CDR3, the DNA is TGTGCCAGCAGTCGACAGGCTGATTCACCCCTCCACTTT. It specifies CASSRQADSPLHF.

The rearrangement links TRBV18 to TRBJ1-6; D might be TRBD1 (6 bases). The CDR3 consists of 17 residues. V lost 3 bases, J lost 9 bases, and 21 bases lay in between. Germline CDR1 and CDR2: KGHSH and LQKENI. The CDR3 here is CASSPRGPSLGGSPLHF. In DNA form, the CDR3 reads TGTGCCAGCTCACCGCGGGGGCCTTCCCTGGGAGGTTCACCCCTCCACTTT.

This sequence joins TRBV6-1 and TRBJ2-7, with D possibly matching TRBD2 (6 bases). The CDR3 consists of 14 residues. CDR1 and CDR2 from the germline V gene are MNHNS and SASEGT. With 2 bases removed from V and 2 bases from J, the gap between germline ends came to 10 bases. The chain's CDR3 is CASSEIGGTYEQYF. As DNA, the CDR3 is TGTGCCAGCAGTGAAATCGGGGGAACCTACGAGCAGTACTTC.

This chain joins TRBV28 and TRBJ1-6, with 8 bases aligning to TRBD1. V gave up 8 bases and J gave up 7 bases; unmatched junction bases: 10. The germline CDR1 and CDR2 sequences are MDHEN and SYDVKM. CDR3 length: 15 residues. Here the CDR3 reads CASLKSTGVNSPLHF. CDR3 sequence (DNA): TGTGCCAGCCTCAAATCGACAGGGGTAAATTCACCCCTCCACTTT.

This sequence joins TRBV2 and TRBJ2-7; D may be TRBD1 (5 bases). The V gene's germline CDR1 is SNHLY and CDR2 FYNNEI. Deletions cut 6 bases from V and 3 bases from J, with 18 bases between. The CDR3 is 15 residues long. This CDR3 is CASRGDSLGFYEQYF. The CDR3 DNA reads TGTGCCAGCAGGGGCGACAGTCTCGGGTTCTACGAGCAGTACTTC.

The chain links TRBV10-1 to TRBJ2-3; the match to TRBD2 covers 7 bases. J lost 0 bases, V lost 4 bases, and 4 bases had no gene match. The CDR3 is 15 amino acids. CDR1 is WNHNN, CDR2 SYGVQD, per germline (reference sequence). CDR3 nucleotide sequence: TGCGCCAGCAGTGGAGAGCGGGGAAGCACAGATACGCAGTATTTT. Residues: CASSGERGSTDTQYF.